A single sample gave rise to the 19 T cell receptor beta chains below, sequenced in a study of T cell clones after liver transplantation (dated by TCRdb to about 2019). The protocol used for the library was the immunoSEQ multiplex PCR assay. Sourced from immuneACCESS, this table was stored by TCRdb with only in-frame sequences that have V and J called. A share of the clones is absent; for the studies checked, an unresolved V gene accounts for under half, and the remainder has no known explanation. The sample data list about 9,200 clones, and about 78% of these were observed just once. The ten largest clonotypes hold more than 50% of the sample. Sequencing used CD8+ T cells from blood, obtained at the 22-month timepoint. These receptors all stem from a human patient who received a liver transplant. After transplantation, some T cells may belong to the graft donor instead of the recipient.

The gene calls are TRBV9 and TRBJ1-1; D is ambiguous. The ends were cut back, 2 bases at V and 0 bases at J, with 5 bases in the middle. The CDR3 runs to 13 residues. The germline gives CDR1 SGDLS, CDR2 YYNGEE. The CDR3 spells CASSVGMNTEAFF. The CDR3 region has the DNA TGTGCCAGCAGCGTGGGGATGAACACTGAAGCTTTCTTT.

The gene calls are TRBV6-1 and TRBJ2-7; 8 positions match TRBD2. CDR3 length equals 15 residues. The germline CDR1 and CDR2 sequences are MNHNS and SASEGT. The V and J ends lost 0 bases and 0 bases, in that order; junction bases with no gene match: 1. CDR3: CASSEALAGSYEQYF. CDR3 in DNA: TGTGCCAGCAGTGAAGCGCTAGCGGGCTCCTACGAGCAGTACTTC.

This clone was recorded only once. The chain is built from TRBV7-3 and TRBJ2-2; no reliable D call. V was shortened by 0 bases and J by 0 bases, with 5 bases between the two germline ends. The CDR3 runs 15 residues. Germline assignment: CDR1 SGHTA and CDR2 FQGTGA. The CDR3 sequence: CASSLTGSNTGELFF. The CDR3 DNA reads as TGTGCCAGCAGCTTAACAGGCTCGAACACCGGGGAGCTGTTTTTT.

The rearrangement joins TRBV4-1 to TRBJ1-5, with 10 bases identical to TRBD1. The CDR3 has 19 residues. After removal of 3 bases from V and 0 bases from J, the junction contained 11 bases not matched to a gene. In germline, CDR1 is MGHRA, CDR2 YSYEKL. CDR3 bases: TGCGCCAGCAGCCAGGAAGGGACAGGGGAATTCTATAGCAATCAGCCCCAGCATTTT. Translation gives CASSQEGTGEFYSNQPQHF.

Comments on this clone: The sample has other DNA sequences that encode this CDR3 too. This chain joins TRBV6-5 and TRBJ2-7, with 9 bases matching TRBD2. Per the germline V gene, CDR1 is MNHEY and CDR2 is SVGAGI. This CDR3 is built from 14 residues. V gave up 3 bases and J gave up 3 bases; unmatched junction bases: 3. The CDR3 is CASSYGAGGYEQYF. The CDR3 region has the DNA TGTGCCAGCAGTTATGGAGCGGGGGGCTACGAGCAGTACTTC.

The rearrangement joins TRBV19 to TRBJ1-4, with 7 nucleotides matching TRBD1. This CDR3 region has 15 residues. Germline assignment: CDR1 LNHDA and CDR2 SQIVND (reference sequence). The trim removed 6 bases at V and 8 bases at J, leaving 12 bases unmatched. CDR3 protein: CASRPTGAQREKLFF. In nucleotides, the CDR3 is TGTGCCAGTAGGCCAACAGGGGCGCAACGGGAAAAACTGTTTTTT.

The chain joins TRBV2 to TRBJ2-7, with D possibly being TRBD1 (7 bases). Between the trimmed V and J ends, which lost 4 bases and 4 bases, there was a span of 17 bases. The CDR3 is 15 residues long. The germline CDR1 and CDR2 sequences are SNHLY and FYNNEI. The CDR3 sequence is CASSGTETGTYEQYF. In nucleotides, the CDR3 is TGTGCCAGCAGTGGGACAGAGACAGGGACTTACGAGCAGTACTTC.

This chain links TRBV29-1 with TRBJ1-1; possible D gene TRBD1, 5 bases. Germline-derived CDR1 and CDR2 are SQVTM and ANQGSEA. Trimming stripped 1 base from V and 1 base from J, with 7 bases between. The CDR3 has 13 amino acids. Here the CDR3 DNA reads TGCAGCGTTGAAGCAGGGAGGAACACTGAAGCTTTCTTT. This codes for CSVEAGRNTEAFF. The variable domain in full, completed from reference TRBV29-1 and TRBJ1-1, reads SAVISQKPSRDICQRGTSLTIQCQVDSQVTMMFWYRQQPGQSLTLIATANQGSEATYESGFVIDKFPISRPNLTFSTLTVSNMSPEDSSIYLCSVEAGRNTEAFFGQGTRLTVV.

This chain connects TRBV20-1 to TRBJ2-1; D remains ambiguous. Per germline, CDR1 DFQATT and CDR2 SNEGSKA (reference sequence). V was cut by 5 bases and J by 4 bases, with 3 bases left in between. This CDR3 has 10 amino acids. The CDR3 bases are TGCAGTGCTGGGTACAATGAGCAGTTCTTC. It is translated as CSAGYNEQFF.

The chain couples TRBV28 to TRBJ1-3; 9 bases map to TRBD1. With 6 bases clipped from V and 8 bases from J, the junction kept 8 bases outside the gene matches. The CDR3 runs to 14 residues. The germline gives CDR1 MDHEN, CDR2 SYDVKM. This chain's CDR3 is CASSSGTGIDTIYF. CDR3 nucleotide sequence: TGTGCCAGCAGCAGCGGGACAGGGATAGACACCATATATTTT.

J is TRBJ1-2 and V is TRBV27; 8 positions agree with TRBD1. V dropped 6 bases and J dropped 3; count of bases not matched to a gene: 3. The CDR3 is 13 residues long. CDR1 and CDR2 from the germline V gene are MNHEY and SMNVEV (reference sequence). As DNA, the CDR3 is TGTGCCAGCAGCTTGACAGGGGACTATGGCTACACCTTC. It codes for CASSLTGDYGYTF.

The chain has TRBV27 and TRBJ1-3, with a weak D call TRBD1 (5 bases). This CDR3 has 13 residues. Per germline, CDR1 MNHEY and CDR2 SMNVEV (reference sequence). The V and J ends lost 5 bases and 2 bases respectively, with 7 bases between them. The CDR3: CASSRGAGNTIYF. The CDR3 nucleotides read TGTGCCAGCAGTCGGGGGGCTGGAAACACCATATATTTT.

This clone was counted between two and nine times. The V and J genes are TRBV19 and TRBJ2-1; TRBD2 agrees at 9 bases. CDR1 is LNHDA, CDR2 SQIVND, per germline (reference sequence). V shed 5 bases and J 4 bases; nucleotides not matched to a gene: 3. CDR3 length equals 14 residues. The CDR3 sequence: CASSLSGGYNEQFF. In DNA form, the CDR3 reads TGTGCCAGTAGTCTTAGCGGGGGATACAATGAGCAGTTCTTC. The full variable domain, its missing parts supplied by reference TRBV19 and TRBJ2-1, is DGGITQSPKYLFRKEGQNVTLSCEQNLNHDAMYWYRQDPGQGLRLIYYSQIVNDFQKGDIAEGYSVSREKKESFPLTVTSAQKNPTAFYLCASSLSGGYNEQFFGPGTRLTVL.

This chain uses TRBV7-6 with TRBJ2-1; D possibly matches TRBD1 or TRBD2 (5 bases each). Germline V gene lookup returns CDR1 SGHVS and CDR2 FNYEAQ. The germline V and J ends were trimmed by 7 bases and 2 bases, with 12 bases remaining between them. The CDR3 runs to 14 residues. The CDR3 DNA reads TGTGCCAGCACTCCCGGGGCAACCTACAATGAGCAGTTCTTC. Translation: CASTPGATYNEQFF. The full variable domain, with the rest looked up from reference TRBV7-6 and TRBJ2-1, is GAGVSQSPRYKVTKRGQDVALRCDPISGHVSLYWYRQALGQGPEFLTYFNYEAQQDKSGLPNDRFSAERPEGSISTLTIQRTEQRDSAMYRCASTPGATYNEQFFGPGTRLTVL.

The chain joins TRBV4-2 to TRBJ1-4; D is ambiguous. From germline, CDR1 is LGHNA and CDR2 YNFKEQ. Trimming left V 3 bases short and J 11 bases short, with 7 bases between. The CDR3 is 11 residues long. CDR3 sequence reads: CASSQLGKLFF. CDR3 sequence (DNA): TGTGCCAGCAGCCAGCTTGGGAAACTGTTTTTT.

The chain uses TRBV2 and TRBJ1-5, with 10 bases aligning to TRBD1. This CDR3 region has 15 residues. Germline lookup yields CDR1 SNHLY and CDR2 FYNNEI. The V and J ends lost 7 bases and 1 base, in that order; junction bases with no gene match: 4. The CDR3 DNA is TGTGCCAGCAATGACAGGGGGCTGAGCAATCAGCCCCAGCATTTT. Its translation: CASNDRGLSNQPQHF.

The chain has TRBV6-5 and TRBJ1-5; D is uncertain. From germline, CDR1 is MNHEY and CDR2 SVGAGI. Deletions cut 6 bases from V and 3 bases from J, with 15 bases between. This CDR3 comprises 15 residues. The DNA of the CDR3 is TGTGCCAGCAGGCCCCTCTCGATGGTCAATCAGCCCCAGCATTTT. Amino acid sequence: CASRPLSMVNQPQHF.

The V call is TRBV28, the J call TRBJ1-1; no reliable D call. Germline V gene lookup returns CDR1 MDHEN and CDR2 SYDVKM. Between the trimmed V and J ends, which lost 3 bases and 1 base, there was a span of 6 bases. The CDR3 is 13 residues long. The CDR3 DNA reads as TGTGCCAGCAGTTTCGAGGGGAACACTGAAGCTTTCTTT. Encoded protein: CASSFEGNTEAFF. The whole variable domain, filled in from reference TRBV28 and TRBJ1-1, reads DVKVTQSSRYLVKRTGEKVFLECVQDMDHENMFWYRQDPGLGLRLIYFSYDVKMKEKGDIPEGYSVSREKKERFSLILESASTNQTSMYLCASSFEGNTEAFFGQGTRLTVV.

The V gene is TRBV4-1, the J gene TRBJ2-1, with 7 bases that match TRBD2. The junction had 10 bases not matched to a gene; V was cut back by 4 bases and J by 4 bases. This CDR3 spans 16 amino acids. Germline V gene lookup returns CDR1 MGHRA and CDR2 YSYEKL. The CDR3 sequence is CASSPTTAGEYNEQFF. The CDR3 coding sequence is TGCGCCAGCAGCCCGACAACGGCGGGGGAGTACAATGAGCAGTTCTTC.